The 29 T cell receptor beta chains in this list originate from one sample, sequenced in a study of tumor-infiltrating lymphocytes in oesophageal squamous cell carcinoma. Via MiXCR, TCRdb re-called the PCR reads, giving one row per CDR3 protein. In the table there are about 10,000 distinct CDR3 sequences, around 60% of which are singletons. The specimen sequenced was esophageal tumor tissue. The source is a male donor with esophageal squamous cell carcinoma.

J is TRBJ2-1 and V is TRBV5-1, with TRBD2 identical over 11 bases. Near its end, the DNA agrees better with TRBJ2-3, so the J call may be wrong. Germline loops: CDR1 SGHRS, CDR2 YFSETQ. The CDR3 sequence is 16 residues long. CDR3: CASSLIAGGTTDTQYF. In DNA form, the CDR3 reads TGCGCCAGCAGCCTGATAGCGGGAGGGACCACAGATACGCAGTATTTT.

A few counts support this clonotype. The chain combines TRBV7-8 with TRBJ2-5; 11 bases are a match to TRBD1. The CDR3 has 15 residues. The germline gives CDR1 SGHVS, CDR2 FQNEAQ. V lost 1 base to trimming and J lost 5 bases; unmatched junction nucleotides: 3. The CDR3 loop is CASSLGTGGLETQYF. The CDR3, as DNA: TGTGCCAGCAGCTTAGGGACAGGGGGCTTGGAGACCCAGTACTTC.

This clonotype turned up a few times. This chain connects TRBV7-2 to TRBJ2-1; 8 bases fit TRBD1. V was pared by 1 base and J by 5 bases, with 4 bases of the junction left unmatched. Germline V gene data show CDR1 as SGHTA and CDR2 as FQGNSA. CDR3 length: 15 residues. The CDR3 region has the DNA TGTGCCAGCAGCTTAGGGGCAGGGGGCCACAATGAGCAGTTCTTC. Amino acid sequence: CASSLGAGGHNEQFF.

The V call is TRBV7-2, the J call TRBJ2-1; D is perhaps TRBD2 (5 bases). This CDR3 contains 13 residues. Germline V gives CDR1 SGHTA, CDR2 FQGNSA. Trimming pared 4 bases from V and 8 bases from J, leaving 12 bases between. DNA of the CDR3: TGTGCCAGCAGCTCCAAGGGCGGGCATGAGCAGTTCTTC. Its protein product is CASSSKGGHEQFF.

This clonotype is labeled medium-sized. A much larger clone lies a single base off, so this may be a read error. The chain couples TRBV7-9 to TRBJ2-7; D remains unclear. V shed 4 bases and J shed 7 bases, with 8 bases lying between them. CDR3 length equals 11 residues. Per germline, CDR1 SEHNR and CDR2 FQNEAQ (reference sequence). DNA of the CDR3: TGTGCCAGCAGCTCTTACAATGAGCAGTACTTC. Encoded protein: CASSSYNEQYF.

At least ten counts were recorded for this clonotype. This CDR3 reads CASSQDSNEQYF. As DNA, the CDR3 is TGCGCCAGCAGCCAAGATTCTAATGAGCAGTACTTC. The gene calls are TRBV4-1 and TRBJ2-7; unclear D gene. CDR3 size: 12 residues. V gave up 0 bases and J gave up 7 bases, with 7 bases separating them. Germline CDR1 MGHRA, CDR2 YSYEKL.

The V and J genes are TRBV3-1 and TRBJ2-5; D assignment may be TRBD1 or TRBD2 (5 bases each). CDR1 and CDR2 (germline): LGHDT, YNNKEL (reference sequence). The CDR3 sequence is 15 residues long. V lost 0 bases, J lost 4 bases, and 12 bases lay in between. The CDR3 bases are TGTGCCAGCAGCCAAGACCCGGGACCTAGAGAGACCCAGTACTTC. Its protein product is CASSQDPGPRETQYF.

In its sample, this clonotype is medium-sized. The V call is TRBV28, the J call TRBJ1-5, with a weak D call TRBD1 (6 bases). Per the germline V gene, CDR1 is MDHEN and CDR2 is SYDVKM. The V gene lost 3 bases and the J gene lost 0 bases, with 9 bases spanning the gap. This CDR3 contains 15 residues. DNA of the CDR3: TGTGCCAGCAGTTTCTGGACAGCTAGCAATCAGCCCCAGCATTTT. Its translation: CASSFWTASNQPQHF.

The chain joins TRBV7-2 to TRBJ1-5; D remains ambiguous. V lost 5 bases to trimming and J lost 3 bases, with 5 bases between them. Germline V CDR1 and CDR2: SGHTA, FQGNSA. This CDR3 region has 12 residues. This CDR3 is CASSRANQPQHF. CDR3 in DNA: TGTGCCAGCAGCAGGGCCAATCAGCCCCAGCATTTT.

The chain has TRBV7-2 and TRBJ2-1; D may be TRBD2 (5 bases). This CDR3 is built from 12 residues. The germline V gene encodes CDR1 SGHTA and CDR2 FQGNSA. The V gene lost 1 base and the J gene lost 9 bases, with 7 bases spanning the gap. This CDR3 is CASSLGELEQFF. The CDR3 coding sequence is TGTGCCAGCAGCTTAGGGGAGCTTGAGCAGTTCTTC.

This clonotype was seen a few times. With a much larger clone just one base away, this may be a read error. This chain links TRBV7-9 with TRBJ2-5; 10 bases line up with TRBD1. Germline CDR1 and CDR2: SEHNR and FQNEAQ (reference sequence). V lost 4 bases, J lost 11 bases, and 13 bases stayed unmatched. The CDR3 runs to 15 residues. CDR3 DNA sequence: TGTGCCAGCAGCTCCGGGACAGGGGTCCAGAATGAGCAGTACTTC. Translated: CASSSGTGVQNEQYF. The full variable domain, completed using reference TRBV7-9 and TRBJ2-5, is DTGVSQNPRHKITKRGQNVTFRCDPISEHNRLYWYRQTLGQGPEFLTYFQNEAQLEKSRLLSDRFSAERPKGSFSTLEIQRTEQGDSAMYLCASSSGTGVQNEQYFGPGTRLLVL.

The rearrangement links TRBV24-1 to TRBJ2-5; D may correspond to TRBD1 or TRBD2 (5 bases each). CDR1 and CDR2 from the germline V gene are KGHDR and SFDVKD. CDR3 length: 15 amino acids. Trimming left V 4 bases short and J 0 bases short, with 11 bases between. The DNA for the CDR3 is TGTGCCACCAGTGACCCTGGGACGGACCAAGAGACCCAGTACTTC. Its protein is CATSDPGTDQETQYF.

V and J are TRBV11-2 and TRBJ2-4, with 9 bases fitting TRBD1. Near its end, the DNA agrees better with TRBJ2-6, so the J call may be wrong. Germline V gene data show CDR1 as SGHAT and CDR2 as FQNNGV. There are 20 residues in the CDR3. CDR3 in amino acids: CASSLVGVGQGASGANVLTF. The CDR3 nucleotides read TGTGCCAGCAGCTTAGTCGGCGTGGGACAGGGCGCCTCTGGGGCCAACGTCCTGACTTTC.

V gene TRBV5-6 combines with J gene TRBJ2-1; D gene unclear. The DNA end favors TRBJ2-7, so the J call may be wrong. The CDR3 totals 15 residues. In germline, CDR1 is SGHDT, CDR2 YYEEEE. CDR3 in amino acids: CASSFSRAVYNEQYF. CDR3 DNA sequence: TGTGCCAGCAGCTTTTCTAGGGCAGTCTACAATGAGCAGTACTTC.

The V gene is TRBV10-1, the J gene TRBJ2-1; D possibly matches TRBD1 or TRBD2 (5 bases each). The DNA end is more similar to TRBJ2-7, so the J call may be wrong. The CDR3 extends over 15 amino acids. Looked up from germline, CDR1 is WNHNN and CDR2 is SYGVQD (reference sequence). CDR3 in amino acids: CASRDQGTDSGGQYF. The CDR3 region has the DNA TGCGCCAGCAGGGACCAAGGGACGGACTCGGGCGGGCAGTACTTC.

A few counts support this clonotype. Here the CDR3 omits its conserved ending phenylalanine or tryptophan, so a read error is the likely source. Because the CDR3's place on the DNA is in doubt, the DNA is left out and the CDR3 is given as listed by TCRdb. This chain joins TRBV12-3 or TRBV12-4 and TRBJ1-1; TRBD1 is the table's D call and was not checked against the DNA. The CDR3 extends over 18 residues, inclusive of both ends. This CDR3 is CASSLGRDLSKTFSTSAP.

This chain links TRBV15 with TRBJ2-3; D not resolved. The tail of the sequence fits TRBJ1-2 better, so the J call may be wrong. Germline CDR1 reads LNHNV; CDR2 reads YYDKDF (reference sequence). The CDR3 is made up of 14 amino acids. DNA of the CDR3: TGTGCCACCAGGGGCGCGGGGATTAACTATGGCTACACCTTC. Translated: CATRGAGINYGYTF.

The V gene is TRBV27, the J gene TRBJ2-7; 9 bases map to TRBD1. This CDR3 has 15 amino acids. Trimming at V came to 4 bases and at J to 2 bases, leaving 6 bases not matched to a gene. The germline CDR1 and CDR2 sequences are MNHEY and SMNVEV (reference sequence). The CDR3 nucleotides read TGTGCCAGCAGTTCCGGACAGGGGAATCCCTACGAGCAGTACTTC. Amino acids: CASSSGQGNPYEQYF.

This clonotype was observed once. J is TRBJ2-4 and V is TRBV6-1; no clear D gene. The DNA end is a closer match to TRBJ2-7, so the J assignment may be wrong. This CDR3 region has 13 residues. CDR1 and CDR2 (germline): MNHNS, SASEGT. DNA of the CDR3: TGTGCCAGCAGTGAAACCACATCATACGAGCAGTACTTC. This encodes CASSETTSYEQYF.

Comment on this clonotype: At one end, the junction sequence differs from germline, possibly due to a read error. V usage is TRBV7-1 and J usage is TRBJ2-4, with 9 bases aligning to TRBD1. The J call could be wrong; TRBJ1-2 is a better fit for the DNA end. TRBV7-1 carries the ORF label, with uncertain function. The CDR3 is 16 amino acids. The CDR3 DNA reads as TGTGCCAGCAGCCGTAATACCGGGACAGGGAACTCTGGCTACACCTTC. As protein: CASSRNTGTGNSGYTF.

The V and J genes are TRBV24-1 and TRBJ2-1; 7 nucleotides agree with TRBD2. The end of the DNA fits TRBJ2-5 better, so the J call may be wrong. Germline CDR1 is KGHDR and CDR2 is SFDVKD. This CDR3 is 13 amino acids long. CDR3 nucleotide sequence: TGTGCCACGTCGACTAGCCCTTCGGAGACCCAGTACTTC. This encodes CATSTSPSETQYF.

As concerns this clonotype: This may stem from a read error, because a much larger clone lies one nucleotide away. This chain connects TRBV5-4 to TRBJ2-3; 7 bases line up with TRBD1. V lost 0 bases, J lost 14 bases, and 15 bases stayed unmatched. The CDR3 runs 15 residues. CDR1 is SGHNT, CDR2 YYREEE, per germline (reference sequence). Written as DNA, the CDR3 is TGTGCCAGCAGCTTGGCCTACAGGGGTACCGGGGAGCTGTATTTT. Translating it yields CASSLAYRGTGELYF.

This clonotype was seen repeatedly, ten times or more. A clone one base away is much larger, so this may be a read error. This sequence joins TRBV6-1 and TRBJ2-5; 8 bases align to TRBD2. J lost 11 bases, V lost 8 bases, and 13 bases had no gene match. The CDR3 runs 13 residues. Germline CDR1 reads MNHNS; CDR2 reads SASEGT. This CDR3 is CASSGGADNEQYF. In nucleotides, the CDR3 is TGTGCCAGCTCCGGGGGGGCCGATAATGAGCAGTACTTC.

J is TRBJ2-7 and V is TRBV5-4, with 10 bases matching TRBD1. The J call is doubtful: the DNA matches TRBJ2-5 better. The length of the CDR3 is 14 residues. Per germline, CDR1 SGHNT and CDR2 YYREEE (reference sequence). The CDR3 DNA reads as TGTGCCAGCAGCTTAGGGGACAGGGGCGAGACCCAGTACTTC. The encoded protein is CASSLGDRGETQYF.

The chain couples TRBV7-2 to TRBJ2-5, with 9 bases matching TRBD1. V was pared by 5 bases and J by 11 bases, with 15 bases of the junction left unmatched. The CDR3 runs 15 residues. Germline values: CDR1 SGHTA, CDR2 FQGNSA. The CDR3 coding sequence is TGTGCCAGCAGCACCGACAGGGGGTTTTACAATGAGCAGTACTTC. Translation: CASSTDRGFYNEQYF.

This clonotype was observed at least ten times. A much larger clone lies a single base off, so this may be a read error. This sequence joins TRBV11-1 and TRBJ2-7; D is unclear. V was clipped by 0 bases and J by 7 bases, with 7 bases between them. CDR3 size: 12 residues. Germline loops: CDR1 SGHAT, CDR2 FQDESV (reference sequence). CDR3 DNA: TGTGCCAGCAGCTTAGCGTCGAATGAGCAGTACTTC. Translation: CASSLASNEQYF.

In its sample, this clonotype ranks as medium-sized. One junction end disagrees with the germline gene, perhaps due to a read error. The chain recombines TRBV7-7 with TRBJ1-1; D gene uncertain. CDR1 and CDR2 (germline): SSHAT, FNYEAQ (reference sequence). CDR3 size: 13 residues. DNA for the CDR3: TGTGCTAGCAGCTTAGGAGAGAACACTGAAGCTTTCTTT. Amino acid sequence: CASSLGENTEAFF. The whole variable domain, filled in from reference TRBV7-7 and TRBJ1-1, reads GAGVSQSPRYKVTKRGQDVTLRCDPISSHATLYWYQQALGQGPEFLTYFNYEAQPDKSGLPSDRFSAERPEGSISTLTIQRTEQRDSAMYRCASSLGENTEAFFGQGTRLTVV.

This clonotype was counted only a few times. This sequence joins TRBV7-9 and TRBJ2-1; the D is unclear. V lost 1 base and J lost 6, with 7 bases in between. The CDR3 has 13 residues. CDR1 is SEHNR and CDR2 is FQNEAQ in the germline V gene (reference sequence). The CDR3 is CASSLVAANEQFF. The CDR3 bases are TGTGCCAGCAGCTTAGTTGCGGCCAATGAGCAGTTCTTC.

Relative to its sample, this clonotype is medium-sized. The DNA of the CDR3 is TGTGCCAGCAGCCCGGGGGACTTCGGTCACAATGAGCAGTTCTTC. Translating gives CASSPGDFGHNEQFF. This chain links TRBV27 with TRBJ2-1; possibly TRBD2 for D (6 bases). The V and J ends lost 6 bases and 5 bases respectively, with 17 bases between them. Germline lookup yields CDR1 MNHEY and CDR2 SMNVEV (reference sequence). The CDR3 spans 15 residues.